This T cell receptor beta chain is drawn from a study of neoadjuvant anti-PD-1 for oral cavity cancer. Cohort: HPV-negative, locally advanced oral cavity squamous cell carcinoma patients. Clones were read by immunoSEQ multiplex PCR, and TCRdb kept only the in-frame ones, dropping some. The table includes approximately 32,000 clones, approximately 87% detected once. Details on this clone: The antigen remains undetermined.

Study results and limitations: Higher pretreatment blood Treg/Th17 ratios correlated with higher pretreatment blood and lower post-treatment tumor TCRbeta clonality.

Sample: PBMCs, taken before nivolumab (anti-PD-1) treatment. The source of this sequence is a person aged 35-80 years with oral cavity squamous cell carcinoma.

CDR3 sequence (DNA): TGTGCCAGCAGCACCCTCTTAGGCGCAGAGACCCAGTACTTC. This encodes CASSTLLGAETQYF. The chain employs TRBV9 and TRBJ2-5, with no clear D. Germline V gene data show CDR1 as SGDLS and CDR2 as YYNGEE. The V gene lost 4 bases and the J gene lost 4 bases, with 14 bases spanning the gap. This CDR3 spans 14 amino acids.